The 14 T cell receptor beta chains below were found in one sample sequenced in a study of tumor-infiltrating lymphocytes in primary liver carcinoma. For each extraction, RNA and DNA were obtained together from around 20-30 mg of unsorted bulk tissue. The template, around 540 ng total RNA, yielded TCR beta cDNA made with a constant-region primer. Sequencing libraries for TCR beta derived from three nested multiplex PCR rounds that used slightly modified ARM-PCR. TRBV1-TRBV30 forward and Cbeta reverse primers drove the first two approximately 11-cycle rounds. TCRdb reprocessed the multiplex PCR reads via MiXCR and lists one record per CDR3 protein. The data hold tens of thousands of distinct CDR3 sequences, with roughly 74% observed a single time. The sample consisted of liver tumor tissue from sampling region 4. Subset meaning: tumor region T4, right-lateral pole. The receptors were gathered from a man aged 35 to 55 with primary liver carcinoma and hepatitis B virus infection.

In the case of this clonotype: One end of the junction fails to match germline, which may point to a read error. The V call is TRBV28, the J call TRBJ1-1; D remains ambiguous. Germline CDR1 is MDHEN and CDR2 is SYDVKM. CDR3 length: 13 amino acids. The CDR3 is CPSSWRRNTEAFF. DNA of the CDR3: TGTCCCAGCAGTTGGAGGAGGAACACTGAAGCTTTCTTT.

Worth noting for this clonotype: At one of its ends the junction is not consistent with the germline gene, which may arise from a read error. The chain's CDR3 is CASSSGRLAGAAETQYF. The CDR3 DNA sequence: TGCGCCAGCAGCAGCGGCAGACTAGCGGGAGCCGCAGAGACCCAGTATTTC. The chain carries TRBV5-1 and TRBJ2-5; 12 bases align to TRBD2. Germline V gene data show CDR1 as SGHRS and CDR2 as YFSETQ. CDR3 size: 17 residues.

By sample share, this clonotype is medium-sized. The genes are TRBV6-5 and TRBJ1-2; D not certain. Trimming left V 0 bases short and J 4 bases short, with 12 bases between. Germline assignment: CDR1 MNHEY and CDR2 SVGAGI. The CDR3 contains 15 residues. The chain's CDR3 is CASSYSLRGTYGYTF. The DNA for the CDR3 is TGTGCCAGCAGTTACTCGTTGCGGGGAACCTATGGCTACACCTTC.

The chain is built from TRBV5-4 and TRBJ2-1; 14 positions agree with TRBD2. In germline, CDR1 is SGHNT, CDR2 YYREEE (reference sequence). This CDR3 is built from 16 residues. The V segment lost 5 bases and the J segment 7 bases; nucleotides outside the gene matches: 8. This CDR3 reads CASSPGLAGEGNEQFF. The CDR3 bases are TGTGCCAGCAGTCCGGGACTAGCGGGAGAGGGGAATGAGCAGTTCTTC. Together with reference TRBV5-4 and TRBJ2-1, the CDR3 gives the full variable domain: ETGVTQSPTHLIKTRGQQVTLRCSSQSGHNTVSWYQQALGQGPQFIFQYYREEENGRGNFPPRFSGLQFPNYSSELNVNALELDDSALYLCASSPGLAGEGNEQFFGPGTRLTVL.

As concerns this clonotype: The germline gene is not matched at one end of the junction; a read error may be the cause. The rearrangement links TRBV29-1 to TRBJ2-5; 10 bases match TRBD1. The CDR3 has 15 residues. The germline CDR1 and CDR2 sequences are SQVTM and ANQGSEA. The CDR3: CSVEADRGRAETLYF. The CDR3 DNA reads as TGCAGTGTTGAAGCAGACAGGGGGCGAGCAGAGACCCTGTACTTC.

This clonotype was seen a handful of times. The CDR3 does not end in the conserved phenylalanine or tryptophan, so this is likely a read error. No DNA is shown, since the ends of the CDR3 on it are uncertain; the CDR3 is the one TCRdb lists. V usage is TRBV10-3 and J usage is TRBJ1-5. CDR1 is ENHRY and CDR2 is SYGVKD in the germline V gene. Inclusive of both ends, the CDR3 amounts to 15 amino acids. This CDR3 is CAISPNKGGQQPQHS.

This clonotype appeared a single time. The DNA for the CDR3 is TGTGCCAGCACTGGACAGATGGGAGCACCCCTCCACTTT. This translates into CASTGQMGAPLHF. The V and J genes are TRBV28 and TRBJ1-6; maybe TRBD1 (6 bases). The germline V gene has CDR1 MDHEN and CDR2 SYDVKM. V was clipped by 7 bases and J by 11 bases, with 15 bases between them. The CDR3 length is 13 residues.

For this clonotype: A much larger clonotype is one base distant, so this may be a read error. The V and J genes are TRBV11-2 and TRBJ2-5; perhaps TRBD1 as D (5 bases). CDR1 is SGHAT and CDR2 is FQNNGV in the germline V gene. The CDR3 length is 13 residues. CDR3 nucleotide sequence: TGTGCCAGCAGCCCAGGGTACCAAGAGACCCATTACTTC. Protein: CASSPGYQETHYF. The variable domain in full, completed from reference TRBV11-2 and TRBJ2-5, reads EAGVAQSPRYKIIEKRQSVAFWCNPISGHATLYWYQQILGQGPKLLIQFQNNGVVDDSQLPKDRFSAERLKGVDSTLKIQPAKLEDSAVYLCASSPGYQETHYFGPGTRLLVL.

About this clonotype: The conserved final phenylalanine or tryptophan is absent from the CDR3, which likely points to a read error. The CDR3 nucleotides read TGTGCCAGCAGTCGAACCCGACTAGTTCCCGGTCGGGCCACTGGGGCCAACGTCCTGACTTCC. Protein sequence: CASSRTRLVPGRATGANVLTS. The J gene is TRBJ2-6, the V gene TRBV12-3 or TRBV12-4; possibly TRBD2 for D (6 bases). The CDR3 has 21 residues. The V gene lost 5 bases and the J gene lost 2 bases, with 28 bases spanning the gap.

Note on this clonotype: The CDR3 end shows no conserved phenylalanine or tryptophan, and so a read error is likely. V gene TRBV11-1 combines with J gene TRBJ2-7; 9 nucleotides align to TRBD2. The CDR3 is made up of 13 amino acids. The germline V gene has CDR1 SGHAT and CDR2 FQDESV (reference sequence). The CDR3 spells CASGGKRSYEQYL. The CDR3 DNA reads as TGCGCCAGCGGGGGGAAGCGATCCTACGAGCAGTACTTA.

V is TRBV4-1 and J is TRBJ2-7; D is unclear. The CDR3 runs to 15 residues. Trimming removed 1 base at V and 10 bases at J, with 20 bases between. The V gene's germline CDR1 is MGHRA and CDR2 YSYEKL. The CDR3, as DNA: TGCGCCAGCAGCCAAGTCGGACCCAACTCCTGCGAACAGTACTTC. Amino acid sequence: CASSQVGPNSCEQYF.

Details on this clonotype: The junction departs from the called germline gene at one end, perhaps through a read error. This rearrangement joins TRBV28 to TRBJ2-6; D ambiguous. Germline V gene lookup returns CDR1 MDHEN and CDR2 SYDVKM. The length of the CDR3 is 17 residues. CDR3 sequence reads: CASSPARDISVANVLTF. DNA of the CDR3: TGTGCCAGCAGTCCGGCAAGAGACATCTCTGTGGCCAACGTCCTGACTTTC. The complete variable domain, with remaining parts taken from reference TRBV28 and TRBJ2-6, reads DVKVTQSSRYLVKRTGEKVFLECVQDMDHENMFWYRQDPGLGLRLIYFSYDVKMKEKGDIPEGYSVSREKKERFSLILESASTNQTSMYLCASSPARDISVANVLTFGAGSRLTVL.

V is TRBV30 and J is TRBJ1-6, with 10 bases identical to TRBD1. V was clipped by 2 bases and J by 17 bases; unmatched bases: 12. The CDR3 has 14 residues. Germline loops: CDR1 GTSNPN, CDR2 SVGIG (reference sequence). The CDR3 sequence is CAWSTGTGDSSIHF. The CDR3 DNA is TGTGCCTGGAGTACCGGGACAGGGGATTCATCCATCCACTTT.

Notes on this clonotype: No conserved phenylalanine or tryptophan is present at the end of the CDR3, so a read error is the likely explanation. The V gene is TRBV11-1, the J gene TRBJ2-3; D call uncertain. The ends were cut back, 3 bases at V and 5 bases at J, with 9 bases in the middle. The CDR3 has 13 amino acids. The germline CDR1 and CDR2 sequences are SGHAT and FQDESV (reference sequence). This chain's CDR3 is CASSLIRRDTQYS. The CDR3 bases are TGTGCCAGCAGCTTGATCCGAAGAGATACGCAGTATTCT.